This T cell receptor beta chain was captured in a study of response to subunit inactivated influenza vaccine. Findings and caveats of the study: The authors put forward the suggestion that each seasonal influenza vaccination may bring in only a limited number of new T cells.

TCRdb itself ran the RT-PCR reads through MiXCR, one entry per CDR3 protein. Here the sample spans about half a million distinct CDR3 sequences, over 25% being singletons. In the case of this clonotype: The antigen is unknown.

The clonotype comes from a man in his forties or fifties who received an inactivated influenza vaccine. Here the sequenced sample was CD4+ T cells sorted from PBMCs, taken more than 4 days after vaccination.

CDR3 amino acids: CATSESTGDITDTQYF. In DNA form, the CDR3 reads TGTGCCACCAGTGAGTCGACTGGAGATATCACAGATACGCAGTATTTT. The V and J genes are TRBV24-1 and TRBJ2-3; D is ambiguous. Germline loops: CDR1 KGHDR, CDR2 SFDVKD. Trimming took off 4 bases at V and 2 bases at J, with 15 bases between the two ends. There are 16 residues in the CDR3.